The 23 T cell receptor beta chains in this list originate from one sample, sequenced in a study of identical twins. From the 5' RACE reads, TCRdb called clonotypes with MiXCR, one entry per CDR3 protein. The data show some 230,000 distinct CDR3 sequences, 6.5% seen once. The same sample was also used in a study of T cells expressing NK-cell markers.

The sequenced material came from CD8+ T cells sorted from blood. All receptors come from a woman younger than 30 in good health.

This clonotype was counted ten times or more. The rearrangement joins TRBV9 to TRBJ1-2, with unresolved D. Germline CDR1 SGDLS, CDR2 YYNGEE. This CDR3 is built from 16 residues. Trimming cost V 0 bases and J 0 bases, with 12 bases left between them. The CDR3: CASSVGRLLPNYGYTF. CDR3 in DNA: TGTGCCAGCAGCGTAGGGCGTCTCCTGCCTAACTATGGCTACACCTTC.

Ten or more counts support this clonotype. The chain recombines TRBV29-1 with TRBJ2-5; no definite D call. The CDR3 runs to 15 residues. Germline V CDR1 and CDR2: SQVTM, ANQGSEA. Between the trimmed V and J ends, which lost 5 bases and 1 base, there was a span of 17 bases. The CDR3 loop reads CSVHEYRRGQETQYF. For the CDR3, the DNA is TGCAGCGTTCATGAATATCGGAGAGGCCAAGAGACCCAGTACTTC. The full variable domain, rest sourced from reference TRBV29-1 and TRBJ2-5, is SAVISQKPSRDICQRGTSLTIQCQVDSQVTMMFWYRQQPGQSLTLIATANQGSEATYESGFVIDKFPISRPNLTFSTLTVSNMSPEDSSIYLCSVHEYRRGQETQYFGPGTRLLVL.

This clonotype was observed at least ten times. The chain couples TRBV27 to TRBJ1-4; no clear D. The CDR3 runs 13 residues. The V end was cut by 6 bases, the J end by 5 bases, with 10 bases between. The germline V gene encodes CDR1 MNHEY and CDR2 SMNVEV (reference sequence). In DNA form, the CDR3 reads TGTGCCAGCAGGTCCGGGTTGAATGAAAAACTGTTTTTT. It codes for CASRSGLNEKLFF.

This clonotype was recorded at least ten times. The V gene is TRBV10-1, the J gene TRBJ2-1; the D gene is possibly TRBD2 (7 bases). Germline CDR1 reads WNHNN; CDR2 reads SYGVQD (reference sequence). The ends were cut back, 6 bases at V and 10 bases at J, with 16 bases in the middle. This CDR3 region has 13 residues. CDR3 amino acids: CASSRTGRGEQFF. The CDR3, as DNA: TGCGCCAGCAGCCGTACAGGGAGGGGGGAGCAGTTCTTC.

The genes are TRBV30 and TRBJ2-2; 7 bases are shared with TRBD2. Germline V gene lookup returns CDR1 GTSNPN and CDR2 SVGIG (reference sequence). This CDR3 has 14 residues. V lost 0 bases and J lost 10; bases outside the gene matches: 8. The CDR3 nucleotides are TGTGCCTGGAGTGTAGGGGCGGGAGTCGAGGAGCTGTTTTTT. Translating gives CAWSVGAGVEELFF. The variable domain in full, with the rest retrieved from reference TRBV30 and TRBJ2-2, is SQTIHQWPATLVQPVGSPLSLECTVEGTSNPNLYWYRQAAGRGLQLLFYSVGIGQISSEVPQNLSASRPQDRQFILSSKKLLLSDSGFYLCAWSVGAGVEELFFGEGSRLTVL.

This clonotype was picked up many times. The V call is TRBV6-5, the J call TRBJ2-3; D possibly corresponds to TRBD2 (6 bases). Germline CDR1 reads MNHEY; CDR2 reads SVGAGI. With 2 bases removed from V and 5 bases from J, the gap between germline ends came to 8 bases. The CDR3 contains 13 residues. CDR3: CASSYPGVDTQYF. Written as DNA, the CDR3 is TGTGCCAGCAGTTACCCGGGGGTAGATACGCAGTATTTT.

This clonotype was detected only a few times. The CDR3 sequence: CASRRNRDEQYF. The CDR3 bases are TGTGCCAGCAGAAGGAACAGGGACGAGCAGTACTTC. The chain employs TRBV12-3 or TRBV12-4 and TRBJ2-7, with a weak D call TRBD1 (6 bases). Trimming pared 6 bases from V and 5 bases from J, leaving 11 bases between. The length of the CDR3 is 12 residues.

This clonotype showed up many times. The rearrangement uses TRBV4-3 and TRBJ1-2; D unclear. The CDR3 consists of 15 residues. Germline V gene lookup returns CDR1 LGHNA and CDR2 YSLEER. V shed 0 bases and J shed 8 bases, with 16 bases lying between them. This CDR3 is CASSQERRITRGYTF. The CDR3 DNA is TGCGCCAGCAGCCAAGAGAGGAGGATAACTAGGGGCTACACCTTC.

This clonotype was recorded at least ten times. The chain recombines TRBV29-1 with TRBJ1-2; D unclear. Between the trimmed V and J ends, which lost 5 bases and 3 bases, there was a span of 19 bases. Germline V gene lookup returns CDR1 SQVTM and CDR2 ANQGSEA. This CDR3 is built from 15 residues. The CDR3: CSVPVRQEGYYGYTF. Here the CDR3 DNA reads TGCAGCGTTCCAGTACGGCAGGAGGGATACTATGGCTACACCTTC.

The chain couples TRBV4-3 to TRBJ2-7; 7 bases line up with TRBD2. The ends lost 1 base at V and 6 bases at J; junction bases unmatched: 9. There are 15 residues in the CDR3. Germline V gives CDR1 LGHNA, CDR2 YSLEER. The CDR3 DNA is TGCGCCAGCAGCCAAGTGCGCGGGAGCGACCGCGAGCAGTACTTC. This gives the protein CASSQVRGSDREQYF.

This clonotype was seen repeatedly, ten times or more. The genes are TRBV9 and TRBJ2-2; 10 nucleotides match TRBD2. Germline V lookup: CDR1 SGDLS, CDR2 YYNGEE. V dropped 4 bases and J dropped 1; count of bases not matched to a gene: 4. This CDR3 has 16 amino acids. CDR3 residues: CASSPRTSGNTGELFF. CDR3 coding DNA: TGTGCCAGCAGCCCCAGGACTAGCGGGAACACCGGGGAGCTGTTTTTT.

This clonotype was observed at least ten times. The chain carries TRBV7-9 and TRBJ2-5; D remains ambiguous. Germline V gives CDR1 SEHNR, CDR2 FQNEAQ (reference sequence). V lost 5 bases and J lost 3, with 10 bases in between. The CDR3 has 13 amino acids. Here the CDR3 reads CASSPRSEETQYF. The CDR3 DNA reads TGTGCCAGCAGCCCTCGCTCTGAAGAGACCCAGTACTTC.

This clonotype was counted a few times. The chain combines TRBV4-1 with TRBJ2-7, with D hard to call. V shed 4 bases and J shed 0 bases, with 13 bases lying between them. Germline assignment: CDR1 MGHRA and CDR2 YSYEKL. This CDR3 has 15 residues. CDR3 sequence reads: CASSPAATTSYEQYF. The DNA of the CDR3 is TGCGCCAGCAGCCCGGCAGCGACAACCTCCTACGAGCAGTACTTC.

A few counts support this clonotype. The chain employs TRBV3-1 and TRBJ2-7; D unresolved. Germline lookup yields CDR1 LGHDT and CDR2 YNNKEL (reference sequence). The CDR3 length is 13 residues. The germline V and J ends were trimmed by 0 bases and 3 bases, with 6 bases remaining between them. The CDR3 DNA follows: TGTGCCAGCAGCCAAGAGGAGCGCTACGAGCAGTACTTC. This sequence encodes CASSQEERYEQYF.

The rearrangement uses TRBV9 and TRBJ2-1; 10 bases align to TRBD2. V lost 3 bases and J lost 7; bases outside the gene matches: 10. The CDR3 totals 16 residues. Germline loops: CDR1 SGDLS, CDR2 YYNGEE. The CDR3 nucleotides read TGTGCCAGCAGCGACATCCCCAGCGGGGGGGGTAATGAGCAGTTCTTC. Its translation: CASSDIPSGGGNEQFF.

This clonotype was seen a few times. The junction departs from the called germline gene at one end, perhaps through a read error. V and J are TRBV5-6 and TRBJ2-7; 8 nucleotides align to TRBD1. The V gene's germline CDR1 is SGHDT and CDR2 YYEEEE. This CDR3 comprises 12 residues. Here the CDR3 reads CASTLDRDEQYF. CDR3 nucleotides: TGTGCCAGCACCTTGGACAGGGACGAGCAGTACTTC.

A few counts support this clonotype. The CDR3 here is CASSQASGGIAGELFF. The DNA of the CDR3 is TGTGCCAGCAGCCAAGCCTCAGGGGGCATCGCCGGGGAGCTGTTTTTT. The rearrangement links TRBV4-2 to TRBJ2-2; 8 nucleotides line up with TRBD1. This CDR3 region has 16 residues. Germline CDR1 and CDR2: LGHNA and YNFKEQ. The J segment lost 6 bases and the V segment lost 1 base, leaving 7 bases of the junction unmatched.

This clonotype has more than one count but fewer than ten. The gene calls are TRBV29-1 and TRBJ2-3, with D perhaps matching TRBD2 (5 bases). V was trimmed by 1 base and J by 3 bases, leaving 11 bases between them. The germline CDR1 and CDR2 sequences are SQVTM and ANQGSEA. The length of the CDR3 is 14 residues. This CDR3 reads CSVEGSGGTDTQYF. The CDR3 DNA sequence: TGCAGCGTTGAAGGCTCGGGCGGGACAGATACGCAGTATTTT.

The V and J genes are TRBV12-5 and TRBJ1-2; D remains ambiguous. The length of the CDR3 is 14 residues. Germline V gene sequence: CDR1 LGHNT, CDR2 FRNRAP. V gave up 5 bases and J gave up 3 bases, with 13 bases separating them. CDR3 bases: TGTGCTAGTGGTGGAGCAGGCGGGGACTATGGCTACACCTTC. Its translation is CASGGAGGDYGYTF.

In this sample, this clonotype turned up a few times. The chain is built from TRBV20-1 and TRBJ2-1; 7 nucleotides align to TRBD2. V lost 7 bases to trimming and J lost 0 bases; unmatched junction nucleotides: 9. The germline V gene has CDR1 DFQATT and CDR2 SNEGSKA (reference sequence). This CDR3 has 15 amino acids. The CDR3: CSVRSSGSSYNEQFF. For the CDR3, the DNA is TGCAGTGTACGATCTAGCGGAAGCTCCTACAATGAGCAGTTCTTC.

The CDR3 bases are TGTGCCAGCAGCGGGGGAGGACAAGAGACCCAGTACTTC. This encodes CASSGGGQETQYF. This sequence joins TRBV9 and TRBJ2-5; maybe TRBD2 (6 bases). CDR1 and CDR2 from the germline V gene are SGDLS and YYNGEE. V was shortened by 3 bases and J by 2 bases, with 8 bases between the two germline ends. The CDR3 spans 13 residues.

The CDR3, as DNA: TGTGCCAGCAGTTCGAAGCGGGTAAGCTCCTACGAGCAGTACTTC. This codes for CASSSKRVSSYEQYF. The chain has TRBV27 and TRBJ2-7; a possible D gene is TRBD2 (6 bases). The CDR3 contains 15 residues. Trimming removed 4 bases from V and 0 bases from J, with 13 bases in between. Germline CDR1 is MNHEY and CDR2 is SMNVEV (reference sequence).

The chain joins TRBV12-3 or TRBV12-4 to TRBJ2-5, with TRBD2 matching over 8 bases. The ends lost 6 bases at V and 2 bases at J; junction bases unmatched: 5. The CDR3 covers 14 residues. The CDR3 is CASSLSGAQETQYF. In DNA, the CDR3 is TGTGCCAGCAGCCTTAGCGGGGCTCAAGAGACCCAGTACTTC.